Given below is one T cell receptor (beta chain) in context. Its specificity is not known. The junction differs from germline at one of its ends, possibly a read error. The sample carries other DNA sequences with the same CDR3. The germline CDR1 and CDR2 sequences are GTSNPN and SVGIG (reference sequence). CDR3 length: 13 residues. With no exception, relapse followed autologous stem cell transplantation in all patients, and brentuximab vedotin exposure varied. Best response was recorded as complete response, partial response or progressive disease. This sample was included in a study of PD-1 blockade in classical Hodgkin lymphoma. Notes on the study in general: Lower baseline TCR diversity was reported for newly diagnosed patients than for healthy donors.

TCRdb's table, derived via immunoSEQ multiplex PCR, lists solely in-frame clones and lacks some. The sample holds about 94,000 clones, nearly 90% seen once. This specimen consisted of peripheral blood mononuclear cells (PBMCs), obtained before the second cycle of nivolumab. The V gene is TRBV30, the J gene TRBJ2-1; D uncertain. This receptor was obtained from a human donor with classical Hodgkin lymphoma. The CDR3 DNA sequence: TGCGCCTGGAGCGAAAGCGAGATCAATGAGCAGTTCTTC. Its protein is CAWSESEINEQFF.